This T cell receptor beta chain was profiled in a study of T cells after yellow fever vaccination (dated by TCRdb to between 2019 and 2020). With respect to the entire study: The SMART-Seq v4 Ultra Low Input RNA kit was used to prepare libraries from fractions with low cell numbers. To track T-cell clones before and after primary and booster YFV17D yellow fever vaccination, bulk TCR alpha and beta repertoires were sequenced longitudinally. The cohort comprised two healthy male donors, one aged 18 to 30 and one aged 30 to 40 years. Blood was drawn at multiple timepoints before and after primary and secondary immunization, with bulk PBMC replicates and cell subsets isolated. Summary of the overall study and its limitations: The secondary T-cell response was weaker than the primary response but faster, peaking on day 5 instead of day 15. A small fraction of clonotypes showed up in both the CD4 and CD8 compartments, probably as a result of convergent recombination. Because only a couple of donors were included in the study, the extent to which the findings can be generalized is limited. Most clones expanded after primary vaccination were re-detected after the booster (about 96% of CD4 and around 88% of CD8), suggesting broad memory maintenance. Computational filtering was required because FACS-sorted repertoires could contain abundant contaminating clonotypes from the bulk population.

This clonotype was observed many times. The specificity of this receptor is unknown. Base qualities are not at hand, and no much larger clone is one base apart. This sample's treatment or condition label indicates: live attenuated yellow fever vaccine strain. PBMCs were isolated from peripheral blood using a standard Ficoll-Paque protocol. Dynabeads CD4 and CD8 positive selection kits were used to isolate the CD4 and CD8 T-cell fractions. RNA was extracted with TriZol from bulk PBMCs, CD4 and CD8 fractions, and dextramer-positive and dextramer-negative fractions. The germline V gene gives CDR1 as SGHRS and CDR2 as YFSETQ. The CDR3 runs 16 amino acids, cysteine and phenylalanine included. The entry retains the CDR3 DNA only, 48 bases that are in frame from base 1. Trimming at the junction amounts to 0 bases on V and 3 bases on J, and the germline ends lie 12 bases apart. TCR cDNA was synthesized by 5'RACE template switching, through which a universal primer site and unique molecular identifiers were introduced. cDNA synthesis was primed from both the TCR alpha and TCR beta constant segments. Libraries were amplified in two PCR steps, with sample barcodes and sequencing adapters added in the second step. Libraries were sequenced on Illumina HiSeq 2500 (2x100 bp) or NovaSeq (2x150 bp). The study's processing was this. MIGEC handled demultiplexing of reads and collapsing into UMI consensus sequences, while MiXCR performed V(D)J alignment. Vaccine-responding clonotypes were identified with edgeR using replicate PBMC samples, with FDR below 0.01 and a log2 fold change above 5 up to day 15 being required. Each bulk clonotype received a CD4 or CD8 identity based on whether the sequenced CD4 or CD8 repertoire contained that clonotype at higher abundance. TCRdb passed the public sequencing reads through fastp at Q25 and MiXCR, retaining productive beta sequences. Each entry is one CDR3 protein sequence, shown with its most common DNA and genes. The V and J calls and clone size come from TCRdb's table, not from the authors' own analysis. The sample yields about 140,000 distinct CDR3 sequences; around 7.7% were counted once. Clones ranked in the top ten supply under 0.85% of the sample.

This TCR came from a man under 40 who received the YFV17D yellow fever vaccine. Sequencing was performed on CD4+ T cells sorted from PBMCs, taken 5 days after the yellow fever booster vaccination. The chain is encoded by TRBV5-1 joined to TRBJ2-2; the D gene is unclear. DNA sequence: TGCGCCAGCAGCTTGGAGCTAGTTTCATACACCGGGGAGCTGTTTTTT. It translates as CASSLELVSYTGELFF.